Below, 3 T cell receptor beta chains from the same sample are listed, as sequenced in a study of blood T cell repertoires in COVID-19. Clones were read by immunoSEQ multiplex PCR, and TCRdb kept only the in-frame ones, dropping some. The sample lists about 280,000 clones; around 87% were seen once. Specimen: peripheral blood. Receptor source: a woman aged 25 to 39 who had recovered from COVID-19.

The V gene is TRBV10-3, the J gene TRBJ1-2; D call uncertain. There are 13 residues in the CDR3. Trimming removed 4 bases from V and 6 bases from J, with 12 bases in between. Germline loops: CDR1 ENHRY, CDR2 SYGVKD. CDR3 amino acids: CAISVVTENGYTF. The CDR3 region has the DNA TGTGCCATCAGTGTCGTGACTGAGAATGGCTACACCTTC.

The chain links TRBV29-1 to TRBJ2-5; 11 positions match TRBD1. The CDR3 covers 16 residues. J gave up 3 bases and V 2 bases, and 8 bases lay outside the gene matches. Germline loops: CDR1 SQVTM, CDR2 ANQGSEA. This CDR3 is CSVEPPGTGGEETQYF. CDR3 coding DNA: TGCAGCGTTGAACCTCCAGGGACAGGGGGAGAAGAGACCCAGTACTTC.

The chain combines TRBV6-6 with TRBJ1-1, with TRBD1 matching 9 bases. Germline CDR1 MNHNY, CDR2 SVGAGI (reference sequence). Germline trimming cut 4 bases from V and 5 bases from J; bases unmatched to any gene: 8. This CDR3 comprises 15 residues. In DNA, the CDR3 is TGTGCCAGCAGTTTCAGGACAGGGGCGGGTACTGAAGCTTTCTTT. Translating gives CASSFRTGAGTEAFF.